This TCR beta chain was retrieved from a study of blood T cell repertoires in COVID-19. Turning to the study itself: The origin of the acute and convalescent COVID-19 samples was the United States, Italy and Spain. Sample material is recorded as cDNA or gDNA derived from T cells, B-cell-depleted T cells, or PBMCs.

The germline V gene has CDR1 SGHRS and CDR2 YFSETQ. The CDR3 runs 18 residues. V gave up 4 bases and J gave up 0 bases, with 20 bases separating them. In the study's own analysis: By means of reference gene primer amplification, nucleated cell counts were estimated. Profiled with immunoSEQ multiplex PCR; TCRdb holds only in-frame clones, not every one. That table gives V, J and clone size, and the DNA gave D and trimming. The sample lists 310,000 or so clones; around 88% were seen once. Sequenced sample: peripheral blood. The TCR sequence derives from a woman aged 45 to 65 with acute or convalescent COVID-19. V and J are TRBV5-1 and TRBJ2-1; possible D gene TRBD1, 6 bases. The CDR3 bases are TGCGCCAGCAGCAGGAATCCCGGGACACCGAGCTCCTACAATGAGCAGTTCTTC. Amino acid sequence: CASSRNPGTPSSYNEQFF.